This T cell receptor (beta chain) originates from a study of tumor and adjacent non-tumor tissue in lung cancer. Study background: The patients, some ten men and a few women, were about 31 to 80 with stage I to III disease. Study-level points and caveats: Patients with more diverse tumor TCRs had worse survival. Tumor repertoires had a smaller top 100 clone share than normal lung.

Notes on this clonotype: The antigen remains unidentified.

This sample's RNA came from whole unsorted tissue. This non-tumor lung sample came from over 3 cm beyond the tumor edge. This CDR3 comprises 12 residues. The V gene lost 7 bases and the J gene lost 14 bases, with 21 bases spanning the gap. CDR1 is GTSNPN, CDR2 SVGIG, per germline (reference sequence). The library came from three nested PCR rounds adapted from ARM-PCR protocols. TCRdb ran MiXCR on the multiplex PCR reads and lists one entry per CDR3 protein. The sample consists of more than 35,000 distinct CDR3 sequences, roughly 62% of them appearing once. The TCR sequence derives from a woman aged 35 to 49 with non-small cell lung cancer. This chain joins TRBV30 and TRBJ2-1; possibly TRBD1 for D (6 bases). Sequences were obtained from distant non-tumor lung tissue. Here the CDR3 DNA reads TGTGCCTACCACAGGGAGTACAACGAGGAGTTCTTC. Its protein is CAYHREYNEEFF.